The 18 T cell receptor beta chains in this list originate from one sample, sequenced in a study of PD-1 blockade in classical Hodgkin lymphoma. Profiling relied on immunoSEQ multiplex PCR, and the TCRdb table lists in-frame clones only, not all of them. The data contain about 60,000 clones, about 88% of them singletons. Autologous stem cell transplantation was followed by relapse in every patient, and brentuximab vedotin exposure varied. This sample comprised peripheral blood mononuclear cells (PBMCs), obtained at baseline. The receptors were sampled from a human donor with classical Hodgkin lymphoma.

V is TRBV2 and J is TRBJ1-2; D remains unclear. This CDR3 has 14 residues. CDR1 SNHLY and CDR2 FYNNEI come from the germline V gene. Trimming left V 1 base short and J 2 bases short, with 8 bases between. CDR3 DNA sequence: TGTGCCAGCAGTGAAGGGCCCGGAAACTATGGCTACACCTTC. Its protein is CASSEGPGNYGYTF. The full variable domain, in which reference TRBV2 and TRBJ1-2 provide the parts outside the CDR3, is EPEVTQTPSHQVTQMGQEVILRCVPISNHLYFYWYRQILGQKVEFLVSFYNNEISEKSEIFDDQFSVERPDGSNFTLKIRSTKLEDSAMYFCASSEGPGNYGYTFGSGTRLTVV.

The chain has TRBV5-1 and TRBJ2-7; D may be TRBD1 (6 bases). Germline V gives CDR1 SGHRS, CDR2 YFSETQ. This CDR3 has 19 amino acids. V lost 8 bases to trimming and J lost 4 bases, with 34 bases between them. DNA for the CDR3: TGCGCCAGACTCTCCGAAGGGGGAACGGGTTCGGCATCAGGTTACGAGCAGTACTTC. Its protein is CARLSEGGTGSASGYEQYF.

V gene TRBV30 combines with J gene TRBJ2-1; the match to TRBD1 covers 9 bases. Losses at the gene ends were 2 bases for V and 8 bases for J; bases not matched to a gene: 13. Germline assignment: CDR1 GTSNPN and CDR2 SVGIG (reference sequence). The CDR3 extends over 16 amino acids. CDR3 in DNA: TGTGCCTGGAGTAAGGACAGGGGCCCCCCAAACGATGAGCAGTTCTTC. It is translated as CAWSKDRGPPNDEQFF.

The chain combines TRBV7-2 with TRBJ2-2; maybe TRBD1 (6 bases). V lost 3 bases, J lost 1 base, and 12 bases lay in between. This CDR3 spans 16 amino acids. CDR1 and CDR2 from the germline V gene are SGHTA and FQGNSA. In DNA, the CDR3 is TGTGCCAGCAGCTTGGGGGCAGGCGGGAACACCGGGGAGCTGTTTTTT. This codes for CASSLGAGGNTGELFF.

The genes are TRBV7-2 and TRBJ2-1; TRBD2 matches 7 bases. Germline V gene sequence: CDR1 SGHTA, CDR2 FQGNSA. The V segment lost 3 bases and the J segment 9 bases; nucleotides outside the gene matches: 8. This CDR3 region has 14 residues. CDR3 protein: CASSLGVRGVEQFF. CDR3 coding DNA: TGTGCCAGCAGCTTGGGGGTCCGGGGGGTTGAGCAGTTCTTC.

This chain uses TRBV27 with TRBJ2-3, with 7 bases fitting TRBD2. CDR1 and CDR2 (germline): MNHEY, SMNVEV (reference sequence). The CDR3 sequence is 16 residues long. With V trimmed by 3 bases and J by 2 bases, 8 bases remained unmatched. The CDR3 sequence: CASSLGGGHATDTQYF. CDR3 nucleotide sequence: TGTGCCAGCAGTTTGGGGGGGGGTCATGCCACAGATACGCAGTATTTT.

This rearrangement joins TRBV19 to TRBJ2-7; 11 bases are shared with TRBD2. From germline, CDR1 is LNHDA and CDR2 SQIVND (reference sequence). This CDR3 spans 13 amino acids. J was trimmed by 4 bases and V by 11 bases; bases with no gene match: 7. The CDR3 protein is CASLGTSGYEQYF. The CDR3, as DNA: TGTGCCTCCCTAGGGACTAGCGGATACGAGCAGTACTTC.

J is TRBJ2-7 and V is TRBV28, with 7 bases fitting TRBD1. V was clipped by 6 bases and J by 3 bases; unmatched bases: 11. The CDR3 spans 15 residues. CDR1 and CDR2 from the germline V gene are MDHEN and SYDVKM. CDR3 residues: CASSSDRDGVYEQYF. The CDR3 DNA reads as TGTGCCAGCAGCTCAGACAGGGACGGGGTCTACGAGCAGTACTTC.

This chain links TRBV6-5 with TRBJ2-2, with D perhaps matching TRBD1 or TRBD2 (5 bases each). The V end lost 0 bases, the J end lost 5 bases, and 10 bases lay between the germline ends. Germline CDR1 MNHEY, CDR2 SVGAGI. This CDR3 spans 15 amino acids. The CDR3 sequence: CASSYSGPWTGELFF. The CDR3 bases are TGTGCCAGCAGTTACTCGGGACCTTGGACCGGGGAGCTGTTTTTT.

This sequence joins TRBV2 and TRBJ1-1; TRBD1 matches at 8 bases. In germline, CDR1 is SNHLY, CDR2 FYNNEI. CDR3 length: 13 amino acids. V was clipped by 4 bases and J by 6 bases; unmatched bases: 4. CDR3 sequence (DNA): TGTGCCAGCAGTGGGACAGGGACATCTGAAGCTTTCTTT. Protein: CASSGTGTSEAFF.

The table lists this clone with a count of one. J is TRBJ2-3 and V is TRBV2; 7 bases map to TRBD2. V shed 7 bases and J 2 bases; nucleotides not matched to a gene: 3. CDR1 is SNHLY and CDR2 is FYNNEI in the germline V gene. There are 13 residues in the CDR3. DNA of the CDR3: TGTGCCAGCATTAGGGACTACACAGATACGCAGTATTTT. Protein: CASIRDYTDTQYF.

Only a few counts were recorded for this clone. The rearrangement uses TRBV5-4 and TRBJ2-1; a weak D match, TRBD2 (7 bases). This CDR3 has 14 residues. Germline assignment: CDR1 SGHNT and CDR2 YYREEE (reference sequence). Deletions cut 0 bases from V and 6 bases from J, with 10 bases between. CDR3 sequence (DNA): TGTGCCAGCAGCTTGGGTCGGGGGGCCAATGAGCAGTTCTTC. This encodes CASSLGRGANEQFF.

The genes are TRBV11-1 and TRBJ2-7; tentatively, D is TRBD2 (6 bases). Trimming left V 3 bases short and J 3 bases short, with 12 bases between. The CDR3 is 14 amino acids. CDR1 is SGHAT, CDR2 FQDESV, per germline (reference sequence). CDR3 sequence reads: CASSLVGGNYEQYF. CDR3 bases: TGTGCCAGCAGCTTGGTGGGAGGTAACTACGAGCAGTACTTC.

This clone was counted a single time. The chain recombines TRBV6-6 with TRBJ2-1, with TRBD2 as a possible D gene (6 bases). Germline V gene lookup returns CDR1 MNHNY and CDR2 SVGAGI (reference sequence). The CDR3 consists of 16 residues. V shed 5 bases and J shed 8 bases, with 22 bases lying between them. The DNA for the CDR3 is TGTGCCAGCAGTCCACGCCCGGGGAACGCGGGGTATGAGCAGTTCTTC. As protein: CASSPRPGNAGYEQFF.

The rearrangement links TRBV28 to TRBJ2-5; the match to TRBD2 covers 11 bases. The CDR3 totals 16 residues. J gave up 5 bases and V 2 bases, and 7 bases lay outside the gene matches. Germline V gene lookup returns CDR1 MDHEN and CDR2 SYDVKM. The CDR3 here is CASSLISGGARETQYF. CDR3 nucleotide sequence: TGTGCCAGCAGTTTAATTAGCGGGGGGGCACGGGAGACCCAGTACTTC.

The CDR3 sequence is CASRHRGIGTEAFF. CDR3 DNA: TGTGCCAGCAGGCACAGGGGAATAGGCACTGAAGCTTTCTTT. This chain uses TRBV6-5 with TRBJ1-1; 7 positions agree with TRBD1. This CDR3 has 14 amino acids. V lost 6 bases, J lost 4 bases, and 8 bases stayed unmatched. From germline, CDR1 is MNHEY and CDR2 SVGAGI.

The chain is built from TRBV4-1 and TRBJ2-1, with TRBD1 identical over 8 bases. The CDR3 is made up of 15 amino acids. Unmatched junction bases numbered 6, after V lost 0 bases and J lost 8 bases. Per germline, CDR1 MGHRA and CDR2 YSYEKL. The CDR3 region has the DNA TGCGCCAGCAGCCAAGATGAGACAGGGGATCATGAGCAGTTCTTC. It encodes CASSQDETGDHEQFF.

This clone showed up just once. DNA for the CDR3: TGTGCCAGCAGCCAAGAAGGTCGGCAGGGGTACGAGCAGTACTTC. It translates to CASSQEGRQGYEQYF. This chain joins TRBV14 and TRBJ2-7; possibly TRBD1 for D (6 bases). The CDR3 sequence is 15 residues long. Germline CDR1 SGHDN, CDR2 FVKESK. The germline V and J ends were trimmed by 0 bases and 4 bases, with 13 bases remaining between them.